This TCR beta chain came from a study of T cell responses to AZD1222 COVID-19 vaccine. Study information: Pooling covered second doses at about 4 or about 12 weeks.

The repertoire was sequenced with immunoSEQ multiplex PCR; TCRdb's copy has only in-frame clones and lacks some. The sample holds about 120,000 clones, roughly 89% seen once. CDR3 length: 16 amino acids. The V gene's germline CDR1 is SEHNR and CDR2 FQNEAQ (reference sequence). Losses at the gene ends were 5 bases for V and 6 bases for J; bases not matched to a gene: 5. Notes on the study in general: No day 14 peak samples; only post-peak repertoires were characterized. Targets within unmutated variant regions were reportedly found for nearly half of spike-specific TCRs. Spike-specific TCR repertoires showed rising breadth and depth after two AZD1222 doses.

This clone was picked up a small number of times. Its antigen is unidentified. The sample in question was peripheral blood, obtained on day 0 of AZD1222 vaccination. J is TRBJ2-2 and V is TRBV7-9; 14 nucleotides match TRBD2. This clonotype was obtained from an adult in good health. The CDR3 DNA reads as TGTGCCAGCAGCCGAGGACTAGCGGGAGGAGCCGGGGAGCTGTTTTTT. This gives the protein CASSRGLAGGAGELFF.